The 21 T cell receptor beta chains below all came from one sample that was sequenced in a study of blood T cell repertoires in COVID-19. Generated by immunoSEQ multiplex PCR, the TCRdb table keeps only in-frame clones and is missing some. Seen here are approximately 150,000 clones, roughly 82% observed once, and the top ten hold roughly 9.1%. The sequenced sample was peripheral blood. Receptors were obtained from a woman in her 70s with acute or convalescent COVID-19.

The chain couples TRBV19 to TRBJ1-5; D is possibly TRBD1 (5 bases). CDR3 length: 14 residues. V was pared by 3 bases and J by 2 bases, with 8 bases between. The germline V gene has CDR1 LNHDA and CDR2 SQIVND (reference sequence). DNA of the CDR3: TGTGCCAGTAGTATTGGCAGGGGCAATCAGCCCCAGCATTTT. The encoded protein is CASSIGRGNQPQHF.

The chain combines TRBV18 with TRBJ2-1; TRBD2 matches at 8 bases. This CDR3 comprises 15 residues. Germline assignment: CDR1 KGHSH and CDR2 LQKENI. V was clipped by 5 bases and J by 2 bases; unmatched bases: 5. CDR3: CASSGAGLAYNEQFF. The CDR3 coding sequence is TGTGCCAGCTCAGGCGCGGGACTAGCCTACAATGAGCAGTTCTTC.

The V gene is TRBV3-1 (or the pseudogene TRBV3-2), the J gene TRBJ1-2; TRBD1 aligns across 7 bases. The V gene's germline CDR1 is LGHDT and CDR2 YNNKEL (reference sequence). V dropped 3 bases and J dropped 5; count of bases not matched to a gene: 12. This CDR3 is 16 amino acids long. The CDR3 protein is CASSHSLDRVWYGYTF. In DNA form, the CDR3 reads TGTGCCAGCAGCCACTCCCTCGACAGGGTTTGGTATGGCTACACCTTC.

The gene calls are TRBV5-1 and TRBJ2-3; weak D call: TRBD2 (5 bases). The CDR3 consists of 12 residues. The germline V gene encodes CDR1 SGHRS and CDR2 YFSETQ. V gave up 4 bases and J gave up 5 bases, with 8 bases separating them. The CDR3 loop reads CASSGTRDTQYF. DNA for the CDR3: TGCGCCAGCAGCGGAACTAGAGATACGCAGTATTTT. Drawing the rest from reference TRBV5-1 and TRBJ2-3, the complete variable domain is KAGVTQTPRYLIKTRGQQVTLSCSPISGHRSVSWYQQTPGQGLQFLFEYFSETQRNKGNFPGRFSGRQFSNSRSEMNVSTLELGDSALYLCASSGTRDTQYFGPGTRLTVL.

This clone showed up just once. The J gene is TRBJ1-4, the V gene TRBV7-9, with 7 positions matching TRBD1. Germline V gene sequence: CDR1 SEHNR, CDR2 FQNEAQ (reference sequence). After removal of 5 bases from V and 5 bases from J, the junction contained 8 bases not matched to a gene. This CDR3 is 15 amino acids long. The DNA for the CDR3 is TGTGCCAGCAGCGTACCGACAGGGAGAAATGAAAAACTGTTTTTT. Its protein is CASSVPTGRNEKLFF.

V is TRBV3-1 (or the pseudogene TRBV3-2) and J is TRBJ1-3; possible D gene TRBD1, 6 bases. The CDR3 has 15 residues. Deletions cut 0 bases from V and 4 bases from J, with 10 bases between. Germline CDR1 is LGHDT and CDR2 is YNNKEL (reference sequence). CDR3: CASSQDQGPGNTIYF. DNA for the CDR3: TGTGCCAGCAGCCAAGATCAGGGGCCCGGAAACACCATATATTTT.

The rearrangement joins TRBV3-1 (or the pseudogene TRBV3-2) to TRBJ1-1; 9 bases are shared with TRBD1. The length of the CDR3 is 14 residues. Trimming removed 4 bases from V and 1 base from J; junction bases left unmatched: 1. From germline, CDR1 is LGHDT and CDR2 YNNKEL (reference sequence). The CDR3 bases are TGTGCCAGCAGCCGGGGACAGGGGAACACTGAAGCTTTCTTT. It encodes CASSRGQGNTEAFF.

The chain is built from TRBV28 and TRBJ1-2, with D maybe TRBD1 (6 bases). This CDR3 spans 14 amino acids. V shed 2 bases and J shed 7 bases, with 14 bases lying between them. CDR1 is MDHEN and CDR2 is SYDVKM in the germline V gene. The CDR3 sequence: CASSLAGAPIGYTF. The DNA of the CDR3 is TGTGCCAGCAGTTTAGCGGGGGCTCCTATTGGCTACACCTTC.

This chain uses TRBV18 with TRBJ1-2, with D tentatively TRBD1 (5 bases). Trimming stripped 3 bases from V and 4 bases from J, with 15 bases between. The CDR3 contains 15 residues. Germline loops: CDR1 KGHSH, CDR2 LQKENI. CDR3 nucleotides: TGTGCCAGCTCACCTGGTCAGGGATCGGTCTATGGCTACACCTTC. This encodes CASSPGQGSVYGYTF.

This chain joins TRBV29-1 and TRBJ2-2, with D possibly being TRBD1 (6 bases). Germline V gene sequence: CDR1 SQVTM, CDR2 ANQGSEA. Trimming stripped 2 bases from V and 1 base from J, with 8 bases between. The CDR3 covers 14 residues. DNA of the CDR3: TGCAGCGTTGAACAGGGGATGAACACCGGGGAGCTGTTTTTT. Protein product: CSVEQGMNTGELFF.

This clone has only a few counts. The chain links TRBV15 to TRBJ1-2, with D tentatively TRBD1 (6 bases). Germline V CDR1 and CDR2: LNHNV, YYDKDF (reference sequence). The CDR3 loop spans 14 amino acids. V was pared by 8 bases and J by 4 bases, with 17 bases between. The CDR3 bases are TGTGCCACCCGGAGTGCAGGGGACCCCTATGGCTACACCTTC. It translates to CATRSAGDPYGYTF. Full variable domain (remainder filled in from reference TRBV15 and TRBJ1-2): DAMVIQNPRYQVTQFGKPVTLSCSQTLNHNVMYWYQQKSSQAPKLLFHYYDKDFNNEADTPDNFQSRRPNTSFCFLDIRSPGLGDTAMYLCATRSAGDPYGYTFGSGTRLTVV.

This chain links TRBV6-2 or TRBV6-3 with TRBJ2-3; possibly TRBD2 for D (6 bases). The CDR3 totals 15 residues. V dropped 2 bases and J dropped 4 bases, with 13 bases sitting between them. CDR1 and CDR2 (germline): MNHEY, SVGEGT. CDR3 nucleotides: TGTGCCAGCAGTTACCTAGGACTAACCTCAGATACGCAGTATTTT. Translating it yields CASSYLGLTSDTQYF.

Here the CDR3 reads CSVGPAQGQLAGVHNEQFF. In DNA, the CDR3 is TGCAGCGTTGGCCCTGCTCAGGGGCAACTAGCGGGAGTCCACAATGAGCAGTTCTTC. V gene TRBV29-1 combines with J gene TRBJ2-1; TRBD2 agrees at 11 bases. CDR1 is SQVTM and CDR2 is ANQGSEA in the germline V gene. The CDR3 consists of 19 residues. V was clipped by 4 bases and J by 5 bases; unmatched bases: 19.

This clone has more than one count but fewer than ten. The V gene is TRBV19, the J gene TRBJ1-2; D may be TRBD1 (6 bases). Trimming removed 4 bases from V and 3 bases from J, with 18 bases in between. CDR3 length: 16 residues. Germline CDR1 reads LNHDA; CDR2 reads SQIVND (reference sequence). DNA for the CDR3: TGTGCCAGTAGTACCTGGACAGTGTTGGACCACTATGGCTACACCTTC. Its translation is CASSTWTVLDHYGYTF.

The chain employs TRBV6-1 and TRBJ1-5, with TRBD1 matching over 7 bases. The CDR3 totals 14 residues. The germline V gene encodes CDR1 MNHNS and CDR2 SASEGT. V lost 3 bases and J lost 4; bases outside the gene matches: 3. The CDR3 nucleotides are TGTGCCAGCAGTGAGGGACAGCCAAATCAGCCCCAGCATTTT. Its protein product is CASSEGQPNQPQHF.

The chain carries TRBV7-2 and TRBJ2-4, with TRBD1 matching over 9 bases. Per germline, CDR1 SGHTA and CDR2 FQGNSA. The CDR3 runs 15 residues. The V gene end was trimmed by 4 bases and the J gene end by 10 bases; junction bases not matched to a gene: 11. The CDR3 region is CASSYRTGELGIQYF. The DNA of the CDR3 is TGTGCCAGCAGCTATAGGACAGGGGAGTTAGGGATTCAGTACTTC.

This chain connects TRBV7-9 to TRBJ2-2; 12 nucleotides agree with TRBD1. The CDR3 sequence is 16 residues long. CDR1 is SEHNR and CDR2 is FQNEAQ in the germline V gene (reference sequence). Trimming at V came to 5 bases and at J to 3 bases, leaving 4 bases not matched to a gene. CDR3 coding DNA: TGTGCCAGCAGCCCGGGACAGGGGGCGCACACCGGGGAGCTGTTTTTT. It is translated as CASSPGQGAHTGELFF.

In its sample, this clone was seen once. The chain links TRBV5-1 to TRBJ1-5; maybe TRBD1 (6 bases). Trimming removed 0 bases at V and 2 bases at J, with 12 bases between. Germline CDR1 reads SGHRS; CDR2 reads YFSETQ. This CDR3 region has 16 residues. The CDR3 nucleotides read TGCGCCAGCAGCTTGGGGGACAAGGGAGGCAATCAGCCCCAGCATTTT. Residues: CASSLGDKGGNQPQHF.

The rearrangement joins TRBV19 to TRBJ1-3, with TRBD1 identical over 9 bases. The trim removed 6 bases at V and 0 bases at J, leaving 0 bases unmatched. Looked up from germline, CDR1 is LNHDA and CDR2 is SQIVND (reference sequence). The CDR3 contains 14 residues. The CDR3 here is CASRDRGSGNTIYF. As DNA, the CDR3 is TGTGCCAGTAGGGACAGGGGCTCTGGAAACACCATATATTTT.

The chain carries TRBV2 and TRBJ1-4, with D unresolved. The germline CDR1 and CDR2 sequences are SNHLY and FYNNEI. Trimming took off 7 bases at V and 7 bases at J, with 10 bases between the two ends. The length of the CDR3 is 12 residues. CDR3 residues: CASMGGSEKLFF. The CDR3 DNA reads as TGTGCCAGCATGGGAGGGAGTGAAAAACTGTTTTTT.

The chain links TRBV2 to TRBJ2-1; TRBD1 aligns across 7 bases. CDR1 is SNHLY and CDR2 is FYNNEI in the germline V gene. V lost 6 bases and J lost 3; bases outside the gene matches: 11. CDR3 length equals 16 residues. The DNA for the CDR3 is TGTGCCAGCAGACAAAACCGGGACAGAATCTACAATGAGCAGTTCTTC. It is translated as CASRQNRDRIYNEQFF. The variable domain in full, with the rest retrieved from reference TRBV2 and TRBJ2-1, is EPEVTQTPSHQVTQMGQEVILRCVPISNHLYFYWYRQILGQKVEFLVSFYNNEISEKSEIFDDQFSVERPDGSNFTLKIRSTKLEDSAMYFCASRQNRDRIYNEQFFGPGTRLTVL.